This TCR beta chain was documented in a study of cytomegalovirus exposure and HLA in healthy donors. Whole-study results and caveats: A subsequent analysis found that TCR clusters from the first cohort also tended to co-occur in the roughly 120 validation repertoires, with roughly 95% of cluster scores above 0.

Trimming at V came to 8 bases and at J to 3 bases, leaving 5 bases not matched to a gene. CDR3 length: 13 amino acids. The germline gives CDR1 ENHRY, CDR2 SYGVKD. Sequenced by immunoSEQ multiplex PCR; TCRdb stores in-frame clones only, minus some. The table has some 170,000 clones, around 96% seen once. On this clone itself: The antigen is unknown.

The chain couples TRBV10-3 to TRBJ1-2, with 8 bases aligning to TRBD1. Sequenced sample: PBMCs. The sequence derives from a woman between 18 and 30 years old in good health and CMV-seronegative. CDR3 region: CAISLDRDYGYTF. The CDR3 DNA is TGTGCCATCTCCCTGGACAGGGACTATGGCTACACCTTC.